This T cell receptor (beta chain) was observed in a study of T cell changes during pregnancy in multiple sclerosis (dated by TCRdb to between 2018 and 2021). Regarding the study in general: The study examined how the T cell repertoire changed over the course of pregnancy in women with multiple sclerosis.

To note about this clone: Its target antigen remains unknown. Base qualities are not provided; no much larger clone lies one nucleotide away.

The library was produced with the immunoSEQ multiplex PCR assay. What TCRdb holds here is the immuneACCESS table cut down to in-frame rearrangements. Part of the clones is not present; checked against another copy, under half of the missing clones reflect an unresolved V gene, and the others are unexplained. Here the sample has approximately 52,000 clones; 85% to 95% occur a single time. The leading ten clones occupy about 0.25% of the sample. From cysteine to phenylalanine, the CDR3 is 16 amino acids long. Only the CDR3 region is kept as DNA, spanning 48 bases read in frame from base 1. Trimming removed 4 bases from V and 8 bases from J; the gene matches leave 14 bases unexplained. The germline V gene supplies CDR1 MNHNS and CDR2 SASEGT.

The rearranged segments are TRBV6-1 and TRBJ2-1; 7 of the junction bases match TRBD1. The clonotype comes from a female donor with multiple sclerosis, enrolled in a pregnancy study. Sequenced material: CD4+ T cells from peripheral blood mononuclear cells, taken in the third trimester of pregnancy. The nucleotide sequence is given as TGTGCCAGCAGTGGTCGACAGGGAACTATCATATATGAGCAGTTCTTC. It codes for CASSGRQGTIIYEQFF.